This T cell receptor (beta chain) emerged from a study of blood T cell repertoires in COVID-19. About the research overall: Acute and convalescent COVID-19 samples came from the United States, Italy and Spain. Sample material is recorded as cDNA or gDNA derived from T cells, B-cell-depleted T cells, or PBMCs.

Per the original data handling: Estimates of nucleated cell counts were drawn from the amplification of reference gene primers. Profiled with immunoSEQ multiplex PCR; TCRdb holds only in-frame clones, not every one. V, J and clone size are those of that table, while D and trimming were read from the DNA. Here the sample spans 60,000 or so clones, around 90% being singletons. The CDR3 runs 16 residues. CDR1 and CDR2 from the germline V gene are SGDLS and YYNGEE. The V gene end was trimmed by 0 bases and the J gene end by 2 bases; junction bases not matched to a gene: 5. The sample taken for sequencing was peripheral blood. The gene calls are TRBV9 and TRBJ2-7; TRBD2 matches 10 bases. The clonotype was recovered from a man in his 60s with active COVID-19. CDR3 in amino acids: CASSVGPSGGTYEQYF. The DNA of the CDR3 is TGTGCCAGCAGCGTAGGCCCTAGCGGGGGAACCTACGAGCAGTACTTC.